Listed below are T cell receptor beta chains from one sample, sequenced in a study of CD8 T cells in ankylosing spondylitis. TCRdb reprocessed the 5' RACE reads with MiXCR, giving one entry per CDR3 protein. The sample consists of 650,000 to 800,000 distinct CDR3 sequences, roughly 20% of them appearing once. The sample comprised blood, either unsorted or a sorted T cell fraction (not recorded which). The receptors stem from a male donor with ankylosing spondylitis. Each CDR3 is given with its conserved first and last residue. Some rows have no size entry. The others give once, few or many, or a class for an expanded clone.

CASSSRASGTDTQYF TRBV5-1 few TRBJ2-3
CATAFRETQYF TRBV24-1 many TRBJ2-5
CASSLEVASGELFF TRBV5-1 few TRBJ2-2
CASSPNRVNTEAFF TRBV12-3/TRBV12-4 NA TRBJ1-1
CATSDSGDTTDTQYF TRBV24-1 NA TRBJ2-3
CASSHGGGVAGVDEQFF TRBV4-3 NA TRBJ2-1
CSASRNMGLSGNTIYF TRBV20-1 NA TRBJ1-3
CASSQEGTPYNEQFF TRBV4-1 NA TRBJ2-1
CASSYVSREKFF TRBV6-6 few TRBJ2-1
CASTRMDRDNSPLHF TRBV5-6 few TRBJ1-6
CASSVLGNTGELFF TRBV12-3/TRBV12-4 few TRBJ2-2
CASRTDRVINNSPLHF TRBV6-2/TRBV6-3 NA TRBJ1-6
CASSILTGSYEQYF TRBV5-1 few TRBJ2-7
CAIGTSGESSYNEQFF TRBV10-3 NA TRBJ2-1
CASSPSSLGPPGTDTQYF TRBV18 few TRBJ2-3
CASWGTSNNEQFF TRBV6-1 few TRBJ2-1
CASSLVDRQGKYNEQFF TRBV5-1 few TRBJ2-1
CASSLRTGYTGELFF TRBV7-9 few TRBJ2-2
CASSPYGSSYEQYF TRBV27 NA TRBJ2-7
CASNQDRGSYQETQYF TRBV27 few TRBJ2-5
CASSQVRFGPQHF TRBV3-1 few TRBJ1-5
CASSPNGPGQGHEKLFF TRBV4-2 few TRBJ1-4
CASREQGTYEQYF TRBV10-2 NA TRBJ2-7
CSAIGGTNEKLFF TRBV20-1 few TRBJ1-4
CSARDRGGRTEAFF TRBV20-1 few TRBJ1-1
CASSNHGRLWNYEQYF TRBV21-1 few TRBJ2-7
CSVSWAEAAAYEQYF TRBV29-1 NA TRBJ2-7